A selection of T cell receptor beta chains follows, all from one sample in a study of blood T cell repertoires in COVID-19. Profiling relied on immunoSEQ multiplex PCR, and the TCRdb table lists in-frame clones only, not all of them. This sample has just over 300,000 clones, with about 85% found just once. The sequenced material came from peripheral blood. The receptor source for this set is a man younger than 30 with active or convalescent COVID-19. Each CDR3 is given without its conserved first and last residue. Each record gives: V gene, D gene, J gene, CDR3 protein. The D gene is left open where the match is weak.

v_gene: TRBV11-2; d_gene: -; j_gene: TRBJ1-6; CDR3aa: ASSLIQGNSYNSPLH
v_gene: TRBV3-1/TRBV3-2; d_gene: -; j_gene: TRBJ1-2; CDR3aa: ASSQWDFNYGYT
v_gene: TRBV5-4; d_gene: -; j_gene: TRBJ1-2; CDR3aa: ASSFGGPWLANRYYGYT
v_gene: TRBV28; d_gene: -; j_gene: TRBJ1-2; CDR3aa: ASSLGRGYGYT
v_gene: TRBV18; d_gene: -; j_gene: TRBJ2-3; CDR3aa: ASSPTQNTDTQY
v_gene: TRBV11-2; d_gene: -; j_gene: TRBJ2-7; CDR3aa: ASSLAPSSYEQY
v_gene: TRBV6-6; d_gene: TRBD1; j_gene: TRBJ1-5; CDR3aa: ASSSDRGSQH
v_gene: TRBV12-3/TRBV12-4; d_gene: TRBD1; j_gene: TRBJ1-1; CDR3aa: ASTLAGGTEAF
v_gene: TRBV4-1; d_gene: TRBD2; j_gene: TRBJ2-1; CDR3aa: ASSQVSSGFYNEQF
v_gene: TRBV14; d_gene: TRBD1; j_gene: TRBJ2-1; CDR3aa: ASSHRDREGEQF
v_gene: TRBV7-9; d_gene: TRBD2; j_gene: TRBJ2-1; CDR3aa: ASSPTSGYNEQF
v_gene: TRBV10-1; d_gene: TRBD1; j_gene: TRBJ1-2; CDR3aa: ASRPVTGDYGYT
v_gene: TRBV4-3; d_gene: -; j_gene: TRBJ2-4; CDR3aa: ASSQHREVESALAKNIQY
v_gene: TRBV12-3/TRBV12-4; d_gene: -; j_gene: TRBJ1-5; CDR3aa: ASSLRAGQPQH
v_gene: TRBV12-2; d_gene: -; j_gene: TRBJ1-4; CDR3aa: ASRSFLDRGVEKLF
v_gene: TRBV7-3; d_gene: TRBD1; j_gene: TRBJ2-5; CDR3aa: ASSPTGVQETQY
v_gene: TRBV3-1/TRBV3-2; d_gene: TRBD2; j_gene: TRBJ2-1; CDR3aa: ASSQELAGGLNEQF
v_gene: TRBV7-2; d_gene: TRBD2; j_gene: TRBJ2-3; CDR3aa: ASSQRLRGARTDTQY
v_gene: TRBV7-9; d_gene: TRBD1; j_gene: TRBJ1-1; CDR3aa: ASRAGGNTEAF
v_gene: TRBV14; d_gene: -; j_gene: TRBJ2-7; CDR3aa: ASSWLSSYEQY
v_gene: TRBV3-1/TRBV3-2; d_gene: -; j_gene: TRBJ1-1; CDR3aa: ASSPEMQSYTEAF
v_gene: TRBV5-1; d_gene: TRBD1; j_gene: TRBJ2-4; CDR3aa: ASSLGQGDDKNIQY
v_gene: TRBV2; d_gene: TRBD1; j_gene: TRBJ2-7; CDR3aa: AGQGRSSYEQY
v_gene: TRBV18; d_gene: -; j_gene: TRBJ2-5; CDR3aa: ASSFVGVEETQY
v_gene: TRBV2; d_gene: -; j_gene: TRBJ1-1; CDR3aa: ASSGQLNTEAF
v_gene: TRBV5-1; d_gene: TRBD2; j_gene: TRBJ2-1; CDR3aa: ASSLGPSGNAQF
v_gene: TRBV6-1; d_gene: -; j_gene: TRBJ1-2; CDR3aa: ASSDSTGITSNYGYT
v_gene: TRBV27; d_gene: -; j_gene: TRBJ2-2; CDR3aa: ASSYSNTGELF
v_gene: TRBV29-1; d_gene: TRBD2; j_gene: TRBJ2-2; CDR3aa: SVGGGTSGRANTGELF
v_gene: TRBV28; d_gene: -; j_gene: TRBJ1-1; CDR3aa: ASSLVTMNTEAF
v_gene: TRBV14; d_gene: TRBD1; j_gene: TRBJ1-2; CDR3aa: ASSQDSGTGYGYT
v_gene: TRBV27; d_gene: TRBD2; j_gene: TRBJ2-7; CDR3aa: ASSLLPGGEQY
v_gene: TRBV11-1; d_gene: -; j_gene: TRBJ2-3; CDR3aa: ASTLGEAHTDTQY
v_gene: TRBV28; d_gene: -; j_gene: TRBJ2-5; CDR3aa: ASSFNALAVLQETQY
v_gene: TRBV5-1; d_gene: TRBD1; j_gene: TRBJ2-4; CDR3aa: ASSLGPGTGMNIQY
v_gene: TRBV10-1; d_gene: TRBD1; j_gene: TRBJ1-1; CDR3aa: ASSPLQGLGTEAF
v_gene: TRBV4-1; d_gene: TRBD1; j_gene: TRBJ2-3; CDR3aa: ASSKTGDGDTQY
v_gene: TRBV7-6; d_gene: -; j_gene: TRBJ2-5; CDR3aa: ASSFGRAQETQY
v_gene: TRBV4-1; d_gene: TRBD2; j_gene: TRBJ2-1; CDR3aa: ASQHSGGGNEQF
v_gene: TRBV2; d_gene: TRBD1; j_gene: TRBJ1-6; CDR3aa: ASSADRAGRSSPLH
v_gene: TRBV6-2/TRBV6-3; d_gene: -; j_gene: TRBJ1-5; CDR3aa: ASSYIGNQPQH
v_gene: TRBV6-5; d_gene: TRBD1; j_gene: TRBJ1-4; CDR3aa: ASGRDRDEKLF
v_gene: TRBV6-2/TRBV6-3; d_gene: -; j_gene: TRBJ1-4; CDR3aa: ASSYSGPEKLF
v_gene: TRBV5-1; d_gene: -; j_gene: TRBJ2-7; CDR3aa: ASSPGGGSSYEQY
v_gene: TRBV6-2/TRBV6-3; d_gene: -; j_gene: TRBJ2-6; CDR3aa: ASSYLTGPGSGANVLT
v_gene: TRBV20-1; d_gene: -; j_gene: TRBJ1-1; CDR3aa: SASSGNTGNTEAF
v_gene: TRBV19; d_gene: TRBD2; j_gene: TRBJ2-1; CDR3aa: ASSIYFRGLAGELEQF
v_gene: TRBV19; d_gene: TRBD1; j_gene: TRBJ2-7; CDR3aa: ASRHGTDYEQY
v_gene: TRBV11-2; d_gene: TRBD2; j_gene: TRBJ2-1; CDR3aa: ASSPLAGGTAEEQF
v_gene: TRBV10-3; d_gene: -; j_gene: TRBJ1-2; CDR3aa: AISDLGGIYGYT
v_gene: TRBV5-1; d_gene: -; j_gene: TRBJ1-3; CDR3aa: ASSAGTTKGGNTIY
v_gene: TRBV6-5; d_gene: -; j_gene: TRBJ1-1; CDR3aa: ASTKPGGTEAF
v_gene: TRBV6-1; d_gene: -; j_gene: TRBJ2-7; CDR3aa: ASSERRIYSYEQY
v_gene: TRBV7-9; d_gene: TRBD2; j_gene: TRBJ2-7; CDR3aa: ASSLFGLAGGPGYEQY
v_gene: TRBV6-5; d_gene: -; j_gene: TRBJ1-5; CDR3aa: ASSYSTNVGQPQH
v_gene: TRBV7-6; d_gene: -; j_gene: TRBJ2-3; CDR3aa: ASSLTGITDTQY
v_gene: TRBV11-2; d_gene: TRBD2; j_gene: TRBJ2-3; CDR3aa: ASSQRGFVTDTQY
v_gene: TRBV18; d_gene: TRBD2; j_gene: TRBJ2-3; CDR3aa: ASSPTSGRSDTQY
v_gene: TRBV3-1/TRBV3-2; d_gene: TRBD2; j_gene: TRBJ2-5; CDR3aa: ASSQGAGGLETQY